The 18 T cell receptor beta chains listed next were all sequenced from one sample in a study of CD8 T cells in Susac syndrome. Random hexamers were used to reverse transcribe the RNA input (0.5 to 1 ug). TCRdb called the immunoSEQ multiplex PCR reads again in MiXCR, with one record for every CDR3 protein. The table includes about 100,000 distinct CDR3 sequences, roughly 96% detected once. Source material: CD8+ T cells from PBMCs. Source of these receptors: a human donor with Susac syndrome.

The chain carries TRBV15 and TRBJ1-4; D is undetermined. The V gene lost 3 bases and the J gene lost 0 bases, with 11 bases spanning the gap. The CDR3 has 16 residues. Per the germline V gene, CDR1 is LNHNV and CDR2 is YYDKDF (reference sequence). Written as DNA, the CDR3 is TGTGCCACCAGCAGGGAGGGAGTTGCAACTAATGAAAAACTGTTTTTT. As protein: CATSREGVATNEKLFF.

J is TRBJ2-7 and V is TRBV6-5; 14 bases are a match to TRBD2. This CDR3 contains 17 residues. Germline V CDR1 and CDR2: MNHEY, SVGAGI. After removal of 2 bases from V and 3 bases from J, the junction contained 6 bases not matched to a gene. The CDR3 spells CASSYETSGRADYEQYF. The CDR3 bases are TGTGCCAGCAGTTACGAGACTAGCGGGAGGGCCGACTACGAGCAGTACTTC.

This clonotype has just a few counts. The chain couples TRBV14 to TRBJ2-1, with 7 bases identical to TRBD2. The CDR3 runs 14 residues. The germline V gene encodes CDR1 SGHDN and CDR2 FVKESK. Trimming at V came to 4 bases and at J to 3 bases, leaving 3 bases not matched to a gene. CDR3 sequence reads: CASSPPGGYNEQFF. The CDR3 DNA reads TGTGCCAGCAGCCCCCCGGGGGGCTACAATGAGCAGTTCTTC.

This sequence joins TRBV7-8 and TRBJ2-3, with unresolved D. The CDR3 is made up of 14 amino acids. Per the germline V gene, CDR1 is SGHVS and CDR2 is FQNEAQ. V was cut by 1 base and J by 1 base, with 6 bases left in between. This CDR3 reads CASSLGDGTDTQYF. The DNA for the CDR3 is TGTGCCAGCAGCTTAGGTGACGGCACAGATACGCAGTATTTT. Combining the CDR3 with reference TRBV7-8 and TRBJ2-3 gives the whole variable domain GAGVSQSPRYKVAKRGQDVALRCDPISGHVSLFWYQQALGQGPEFLTYFQNEAQLDKSGLPSDRFFAERPEGSVSTLKIQRTQQEDSAVYLCASSLGDGTDTQYFGPGTRLTVL.

This chain joins TRBV3-1 and TRBJ1-2; 8 bases match TRBD1. The junction had 8 bases not matched to a gene; V was cut back by 0 bases and J by 8 bases. The length of the CDR3 is 15 residues. Germline-derived CDR1 and CDR2 are LGHDT and YNNKEL (reference sequence). The DNA of the CDR3 is TGTGCCAGCAGCCAAGATCCTAGGACAGGGATGGGCTACACCTTC. Translating it yields CASSQDPRTGMGYTF.

V and J are TRBV19 and TRBJ2-1; D is unclear. Deletions cut 3 bases from V and 6 bases from J, with 12 bases between. The CDR3 extends over 14 amino acids. The V gene's germline CDR1 is LNHDA and CDR2 SQIVND (reference sequence). CDR3 in DNA: TGTGCCAGTAGTATGTATGAAGAACTCAATGAGCAGTTCTTC. This codes for CASSMYEELNEQFF.

This chain joins TRBV20-1 and TRBJ2-5, with D maybe TRBD1 (6 bases). With 5 bases removed from V and 8 bases from J, the gap between germline ends came to 9 bases. Germline V gives CDR1 DFQATT, CDR2 SNEGSKA (reference sequence). The CDR3 sequence is 10 residues long. The CDR3 DNA reads as TGCAGTGCTTTCAGGGGCACCCAGTACTTC. The encoded protein is CSAFRGTQYF.

This chain uses TRBV10-3 with TRBJ2-1; no clear D. This CDR3 is 13 amino acids long. Trimming left V 4 bases short and J 0 bases short, with 4 bases between. The germline V gene encodes CDR1 ENHRY and CDR2 SYGVKD. The DNA of the CDR3 is TGTGCCATCAGTGTCGACTCCTACAATGAGCAGTTCTTC. Encoded protein: CAISVDSYNEQFF.

This chain links TRBV29-1 with TRBJ1-1; the D is unclear. This CDR3 region has 14 residues. Looked up from germline, CDR1 is SQVTM and CDR2 is ANQGSEA. V lost 2 bases and J lost 3, with 13 bases in between. CDR3 in DNA: TGCAGCGTTGAAATCGACAAGATGGACACTGAAGCTTTCTTT. Amino acid sequence: CSVEIDKMDTEAFF.

CDR3 region: CASTFGRYGYTF. The CDR3 DNA sequence: TGTGCCAGCACTTTCGGACGATATGGCTACACCTTC. The chain employs TRBV2 and TRBJ1-2; D is unclear. Trimming pared 7 bases from V and 5 bases from J, leaving 11 bases between. The CDR3 runs 12 residues. Germline lookup yields CDR1 SNHLY and CDR2 FYNNEI.

The CDR3 region is CASSPSYGYTF. The CDR3 nucleotides read TGTGCCAGCAGCCCCTCTTATGGCTACACCTTC. V and J are TRBV28 and TRBJ1-2; D is unclear. Germline CDR1 MDHEN, CDR2 SYDVKM. Trimming left V 6 bases short and J 5 bases short, with 7 bases between. CDR3 length: 11 amino acids.

The chain employs TRBV5-6 and TRBJ2-1; 9 positions agree with TRBD1. The CDR3 covers 16 residues. V gave up 6 bases and J gave up 9 bases; unmatched junction bases: 16. Germline V CDR1 and CDR2: SGHDT, YYEEEE. The CDR3 is CASNLPPGQGGVEQFF. In DNA form, the CDR3 reads TGTGCCAGCAACCTACCCCCGGGACAGGGCGGGGTTGAGCAGTTCTTC.

The gene calls are TRBV20-1 and TRBJ2-5, with 13 positions matching TRBD2. This CDR3 spans 14 amino acids. The V segment lost 6 bases and the J segment 5 bases; nucleotides outside the gene matches: 6. Germline CDR1 and CDR2: DFQATT and SNEGSKA (reference sequence). CDR3 residues: CSAPLAGGPETQYF. The CDR3 nucleotides read TGCAGTGCCCCACTAGCGGGGGGGCCCGAGACCCAGTACTTC.

V gene TRBV6-5 combines with J gene TRBJ2-3, with D possibly being TRBD2 (6 bases). The germline V gene has CDR1 MNHEY and CDR2 SVGAGI. Trimming took off 0 bases at V and 0 bases at J, with 7 bases between the two ends. The length of the CDR3 is 15 residues. The CDR3 DNA sequence: TGTGCCAGCAGTTACTCCGGGAGCAGCACAGATACGCAGTATTTT. Encoded protein: CASSYSGSSTDTQYF.

The V call is TRBV7-9, the J call TRBJ1-2; 9 bases are a match to TRBD1. V was clipped by 1 base and J by 8 bases; unmatched bases: 8. Germline CDR1 reads SEHNR; CDR2 reads FQNEAQ (reference sequence). The CDR3 loop spans 15 amino acids. Here the CDR3 DNA reads TGTGCCAGCAGCTTAGGCGGGACAGGGTCGGAAGGCTACACCTTC. Encoded protein: CASSLGGTGSEGYTF.

J is TRBJ1-3 and V is TRBV2, with a weak D call TRBD1 (6 bases). Germline values: CDR1 SNHLY, CDR2 FYNNEI. Trimming cost V 3 bases and J 2 bases, with 11 bases left between them. The CDR3 loop spans 15 amino acids. As DNA, the CDR3 is TGTGCCAGCAGTGAGGACAGCCTTCCTGGAAACACCATATATTTT. Translation gives CASSEDSLPGNTIYF.

CDR3 sequence: CASLAGGGLINEQFF. The CDR3 region has the DNA TGTGCCAGCTTAGCGGGAGGAGGCCTAATCAATGAGCAGTTCTTC. The rearrangement links TRBV7-9 to TRBJ2-1; TRBD2 agrees at 10 bases. Germline V gives CDR1 SEHNR, CDR2 FQNEAQ (reference sequence). CDR3 length: 15 residues. Trimming took 8 bases from V and 6 from J; bases not matched to a gene: 10.

The CDR3 sequence is CASSPGGETQYF. Written as DNA, the CDR3 is TGTGCCAGCAGTCCCGGGGGAGAGACCCAGTACTTC. This rearrangement joins TRBV27 to TRBJ2-5; D is possibly TRBD2 (6 bases). The CDR3 covers 12 residues. The germline gives CDR1 MNHEY, CDR2 SMNVEV (reference sequence). The V end lost 5 bases, the J end lost 4 bases, and 8 bases lay between the germline ends.